This T cell receptor (beta chain) was observed in a study of glioma-infiltrating T cells after dendritic cell vaccination. Only patients with spare fresh-frozen tumor and over two years of follow-up were included. Using immunoSEQ multiplex PCR, the repertoire was profiled, and TCRdb retains in-frame clones only, with some absent. There are approximately 82,000 clones in the sample; approximately 90% occur only once, and roughly 3.1% lies in the top ten. The CDR3 runs to 15 residues. The germline V gene encodes CDR1 SGHTA and CDR2 FQGNSA. With V trimmed by 5 bases and J by 5 bases, 10 bases remained unmatched.

This sample comprised blood, obtained before dendritic cell vaccination. The chain recombines TRBV7-2 with TRBJ2-5, with 8 bases matching TRBD1. The receptor was isolated from a human donor with glioblastoma. The CDR3 DNA follows: TGTGCCAGCAGCCGAGGGGACAGGTTTAGGGAGACCCAGTACTTC. Translation gives CASSRGDRFRETQYF.